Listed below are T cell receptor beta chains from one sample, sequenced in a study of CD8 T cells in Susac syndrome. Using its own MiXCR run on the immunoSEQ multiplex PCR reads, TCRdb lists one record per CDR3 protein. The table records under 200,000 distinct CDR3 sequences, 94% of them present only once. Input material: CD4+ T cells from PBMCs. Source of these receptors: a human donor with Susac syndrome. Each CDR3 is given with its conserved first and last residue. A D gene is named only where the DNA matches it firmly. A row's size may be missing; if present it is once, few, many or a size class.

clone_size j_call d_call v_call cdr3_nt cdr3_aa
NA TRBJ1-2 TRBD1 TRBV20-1 TGCAGTGCTAGAGCGACAGGGAGTAATAAGGTCTATGGCTACACCTTC CSARATGSNKVYGYTF
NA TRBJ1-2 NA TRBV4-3 TGCGCCAGCAGCCAAGAGGGTGACTACTATGGCTACACCTTC CASSQEGDYYGYTF
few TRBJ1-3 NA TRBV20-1 TGCAGTGCTAGTCGGCGGCTTGGAAACACCATATATTTT CSASRRLGNTIYF
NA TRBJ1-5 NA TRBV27 TGTGCCAGCAGTTGGAACAGATATCAGCCCCAGCATTTT CASSWNRYQPQHF
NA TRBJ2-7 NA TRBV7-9 TGTGCCAGCAGCTACTCCGGGAAGGGGGATGGCGAGCAGTACTTC CASSYSGKGDGEQYF
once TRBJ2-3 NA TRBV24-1 TGTGCCACCAGTGATGGGGGGAAGGATACGCAGTATTTT CATSDGGKDTQYF
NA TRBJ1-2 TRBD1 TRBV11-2 TGTGCCAGCAGCTTAGGGCCGGCGACAGGGTACTATGGCTACACCTTC CASSLGPATGYYGYTF
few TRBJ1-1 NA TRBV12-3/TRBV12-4 TGTGCCAGCAGTTTAAGAAGGAACACTGAAGCTTTCTTT CASSLRRNTEAFF
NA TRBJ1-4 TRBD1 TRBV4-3 TGCGCCAGCAATAAACAGGGGGCGGCTAATGAAAAACTGTTTTTT CASNKQGAANEKLFF
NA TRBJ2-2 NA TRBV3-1 TGTGCCAGCAGCCAATCCCAGGGGTTATGGACCACCGGGGAGCTGTTTTTT CASSQSQGLWTTGELFF
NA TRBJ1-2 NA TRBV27 TGTGCCAGCAGTTTATCTTTTACGGGCAGGGGCTATGGCTACACCTTC CASSLSFTGRGYGYTF
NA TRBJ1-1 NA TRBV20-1 TGCAGTGCTAGAGATTTGGGGGGCCCTGGGTCTTTCTTT CSARDLGGPGSFF
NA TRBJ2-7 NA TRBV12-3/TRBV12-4 TGTGCCAGCAGTCACGACTACAACTCCTACGAGCAGTACTTC CASSHDYNSYEQYF
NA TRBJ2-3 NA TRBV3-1 TGTGCCAGCAGCCAAGCGGGGTACAACACAGAAACGCAGTATTTT CASSQAGYNTETQYF
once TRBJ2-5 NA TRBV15 TGTGCCACCAGTATTGGAGCCCAAGAGACCCAGTACTTC CATSIGAQETQYF
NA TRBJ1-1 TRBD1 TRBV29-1 TGCAGCGTCAACAGGGGTCGGAACACTGAAGCTTTCTTT CSVNRGRNTEAFF
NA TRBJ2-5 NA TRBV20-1 TGCAGTGCTAGTGGGGAGGAGGGGGAGACCCGGTACTTC CSASGEEGETRYF
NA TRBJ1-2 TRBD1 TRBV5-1 TGCGCCAGCAGCTCACTAGGGACAGGAGAGAACTATGGCTACACCTTC CASSSLGTGENYGYTF
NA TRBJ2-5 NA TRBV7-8 TGTGCCAGCAGCTTTAATACAGCAGGGGAGACCCAGTACTTC CASSFNTAGETQYF
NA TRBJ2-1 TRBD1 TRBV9 TGTGCCAGCAGCGTAGAGGGGGCCTCGCAGTTCTTC CASSVEGASQFF
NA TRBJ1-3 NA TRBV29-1 TGCAGCGTTGAAGATCAGGGTCAAGGAAACACCATATATTTT CSVEDQGQGNTIYF
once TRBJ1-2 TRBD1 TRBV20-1 TGCAGTGCTAGGACGGACAGGAACTATGGCTACACCTTC CSARTDRNYGYTF
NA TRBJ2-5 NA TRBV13 TGTGCCAGCAGCCCCCGGGGTTGGGGGCGTCTTGAGACCCAGTACTTC CASSPRGWGRLETQYF
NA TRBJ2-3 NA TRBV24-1 TGTGCCACCAGTGACCGAAAGAGCACAGATACGCAGTATTTT CATSDRKSTDTQYF
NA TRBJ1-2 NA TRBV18 TGTGCCAGCACTCTCGGGGCAGGGTCTAATGGCTACACCTTC CASTLGAGSNGYTF
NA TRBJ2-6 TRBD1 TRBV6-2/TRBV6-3 TGTGCCAGCAGCCGGGACAGGGCCCGCTCTGGGGCCAACGTCCTGACTTTC CASSRDRARSGANVLTF
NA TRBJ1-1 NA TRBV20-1 TGCAGTGCTAGCCAGGGGTCGGACACTGAAGCTTTCTTT CSASQGSDTEAFF
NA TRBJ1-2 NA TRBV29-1 TGCAGCGCCCAGGAGGCCCAGAATTCCTATGGCTACACCTTC CSAQEAQNSYGYTF
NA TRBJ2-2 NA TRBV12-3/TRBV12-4 TGTGCCAGCCGCTACGGTCCCGGGGAGCTGTTTTTT CASRYGPGELFF
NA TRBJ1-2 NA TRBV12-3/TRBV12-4 TGTGCCAGCAGTTTATTTGGCCCGCGGGACTATGGCTACACCTTC CASSLFGPRDYGYTF
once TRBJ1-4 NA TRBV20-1 TGCAGTGCTCGGGACGTTGGTGGTAATGAAAAACTGTTTTTT CSARDVGGNEKLFF
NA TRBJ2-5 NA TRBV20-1 TGCAGTGCTAGAGACGGCCTGAAGACCCAGTACTTC CSARDGLKTQYF
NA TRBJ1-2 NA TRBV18 TGTGCCAGCTCACCAGAGAGGGTGGGGTATGGCTACACCTTC CASSPERVGYGYTF
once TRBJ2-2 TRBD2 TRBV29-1 TGCAGCGTTGGCCTAGCGGGTATGACCGGGGAGCTGTTTTTT CSVGLAGMTGELFF
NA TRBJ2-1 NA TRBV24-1 TGTGCCACCAGCCCAGGGAAATCCTCCTACAATGAGCAGTTCTTC CATSPGKSSYNEQFF
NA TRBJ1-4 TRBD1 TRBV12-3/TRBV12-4 TGTGCCAGCAACTTACAGGGGAGTAATGAAAAACTGTTTTTT CASNLQGSNEKLFF
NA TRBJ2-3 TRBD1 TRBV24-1 TGTGCCACCAGCCGGGACAGTAAAGATACGCAGTATTTT CATSRDSKDTQYF
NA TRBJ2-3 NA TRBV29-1 TGCAGCGTTGCCGACCAAACAGATACGCAGTATTTT CSVADQTDTQYF
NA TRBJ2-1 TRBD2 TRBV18 TGTGCCAGCTCACCACCGACTAGCGGGGCAGTTGAGCAGTTCTTC CASSPPTSGAVEQFF
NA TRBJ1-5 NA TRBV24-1 TGTGCCACCAGTGCGGCAGACAATCAGCCCCAGCATTTT CATSAADNQPQHF
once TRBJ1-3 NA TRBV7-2 TGTGCCAGCAGCTCCGCTCACAGGGTAGCTGGAAACACCATATATTTT CASSSAHRVAGNTIYF
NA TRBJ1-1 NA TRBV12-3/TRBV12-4 TGTGCCAGCAGACCTGACAGCATGAACACTGAAGCTTTCTTT CASRPDSMNTEAFF
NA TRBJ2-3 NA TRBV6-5 TGTGCCAGCAGCTCTCAGCTCCGCACAGATACGCAGTATTTT CASSSQLRTDTQYF